This T cell receptor beta chain appears in the sequencing data of a study of post-analysis software for immune sequencing data. Study-level background: Both relapsing-remitting and secondary progressive multiple sclerosis featured among the disease courses, as did progressive-relapsing multiple sclerosis.

This clonotype turned up a few times. Its antigen is undetermined. Per germline, CDR1 DFQATT and CDR2 SNEGSKA (reference sequence). The CDR3 is 15 residues long. V lost 4 bases and J lost 2; bases outside the gene matches: 11. TCR beta cDNA libraries had unique molecular identifiers. When about 1 to 11 million T cells were used, they gave approximately 530,000 cDNA molecules. A single record per CDR3 protein comes from TCRdb applying MiXCR to the PCR reads. The sample holds 650,000 to 900,000 distinct CDR3 sequences, roughly 50% seen once. Study-wide results and limits: A handful of TRBV segments were significantly more frequent in patients than in controls. TRBV5-6, TRBV5-1 and TRBV20-1 were among these segments. When the samples were clustered directly with F measure, those that had been prepared in the same batch showed strong co-clustering. When compared against controls, multiple sclerosis patients showed significantly lower normalized Chao1 diversity.

This TCR was recovered from a girl aged 5-17 years with multiple sclerosis. The sequencing sample was made of blood. The V call is TRBV20-1, the J call TRBJ2-7; 7 bases map to TRBD2. Here the CDR3 reads CSATYRGEVPYEQYF. The DNA of the CDR3 is TGCAGTGCTACCTACCGGGGGGAAGTCCCCTACGAGCAGTACTTC.